This TCR beta chain was captured by sequencing in a study of OX40 agonist ivuxolimab in advanced cancers. The study's findings and limits: Low levels of normalized T-cell clonal expansion also appeared in some nonresponders.

Germline-derived CDR1 and CDR2 are SGHNT and YYREEE (reference sequence). The CDR3 has 15 residues. After removal of 3 bases from V and 6 bases from J, the junction contained 7 bases not matched to a gene. Profiled with immunoSEQ multiplex PCR; TCRdb holds only in-frame clones, not every one. The data contain 20,000 to 25,000 clones, over 65% of them seen just once; the ten biggest clones take up 15% to 20%. As concerns this clone: As yet, its antigen is unknown.

J is TRBJ2-7 and V is TRBV5-4; the match to TRBD2 covers 12 bases. The material sequenced was CD4+ or CD8+ T cells sorted from blood, taken in a trial of the OX40 agonist ivuxolimab. The clonotype was recovered from an adult with an advanced solid tumor such as melanoma, head and neck, liver or kidney cancer. The CDR3 DNA is TGTGCCAGCAGCTCAATTACTAGCGGGGGGCTCGAGCAGTACTTC. Translated, it gives CASSSITSGGLEQYF.